This record concerns one T cell receptor (beta chain) sequence. Here immunoSEQ multiplex PCR was the method, and the copy in TCRdb shows in-frame clones only, minus some. The profile shows about 60,000 clones, approximately 91% of them singletons. The data are from a study of T cell changes during pregnancy in multiple sclerosis. The sequence came from a female donor with multiple sclerosis, enrolled in a pregnancy study. The sample here was peripheral blood, taken in the second trimester of pregnancy.

Here the CDR3 DNA reads TGTGCCAGCAGCTTAAGTGAGGGGGAGCGAGAGACCCAGTACTTC. Protein product: CASSLSEGERETQYF. The chain links TRBV13 to TRBJ2-5; weak D call: TRBD1 (6 bases). Germline CDR1 and CDR2: PRHDT and FYEKMQ (reference sequence). The CDR3 spans 15 residues. Trimming removed 2 bases from V and 4 bases from J, with 14 bases in between.